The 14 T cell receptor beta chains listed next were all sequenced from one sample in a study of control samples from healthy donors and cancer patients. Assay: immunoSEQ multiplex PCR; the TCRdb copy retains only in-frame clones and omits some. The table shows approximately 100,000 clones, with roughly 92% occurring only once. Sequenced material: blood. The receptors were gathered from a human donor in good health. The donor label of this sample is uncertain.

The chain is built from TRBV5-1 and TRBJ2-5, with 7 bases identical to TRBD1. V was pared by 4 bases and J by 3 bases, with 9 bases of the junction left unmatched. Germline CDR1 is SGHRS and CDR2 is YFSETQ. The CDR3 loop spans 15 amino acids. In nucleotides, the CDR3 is TGCGCCAGCAGCCTGGGCGGACAGGTAAAAGAGACCCAGTACTTC. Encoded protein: CASSLGGQVKETQYF.

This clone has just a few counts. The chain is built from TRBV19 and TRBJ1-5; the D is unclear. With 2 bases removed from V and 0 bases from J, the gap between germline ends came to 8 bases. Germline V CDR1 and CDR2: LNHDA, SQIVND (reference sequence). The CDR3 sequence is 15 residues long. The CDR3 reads CASSIWGNSNQPQHF. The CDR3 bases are TGTGCCAGTAGTATATGGGGAAATAGCAATCAGCCCCAGCATTTT.

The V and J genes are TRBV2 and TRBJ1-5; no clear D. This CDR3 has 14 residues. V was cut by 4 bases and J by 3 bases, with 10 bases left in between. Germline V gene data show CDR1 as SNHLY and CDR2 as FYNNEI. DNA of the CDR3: TGTGCCAGCAGTGTCCGCGGACTCAATCAGCCCCAGCATTTT. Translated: CASSVRGLNQPQHF. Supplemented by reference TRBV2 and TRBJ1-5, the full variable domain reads EPEVTQTPSHQVTQMGQEVILRCVPISNHLYFYWYRQILGQKVEFLVSFYNNEISEKSEIFDDQFSVERPDGSNFTLKIRSTKLEDSAMYFCASSVRGLNQPQHFGDGTRLSIL.

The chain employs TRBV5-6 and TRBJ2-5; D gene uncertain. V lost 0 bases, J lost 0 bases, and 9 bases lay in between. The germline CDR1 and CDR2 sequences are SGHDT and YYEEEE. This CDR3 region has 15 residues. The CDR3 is CASSLAATHQETQYF. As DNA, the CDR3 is TGTGCCAGCAGCTTGGCGGCTACCCACCAAGAGACCCAGTACTTC.

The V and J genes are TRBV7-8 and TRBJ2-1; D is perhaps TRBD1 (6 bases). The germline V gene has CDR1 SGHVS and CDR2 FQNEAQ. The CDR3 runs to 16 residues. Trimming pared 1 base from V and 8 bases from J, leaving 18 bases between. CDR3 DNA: TGTGCCAGCAGCTTAGTACGCAGGGGCCCCCTTGATGAGCAGTTCTTC. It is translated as CASSLVRRGPLDEQFF. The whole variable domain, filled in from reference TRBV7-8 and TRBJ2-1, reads GAGVSQSPRYKVAKRGQDVALRCDPISGHVSLFWYQQALGQGPEFLTYFQNEAQLDKSGLPSDRFFAERPEGSVSTLKIQRTQQEDSAVYLCASSLVRRGPLDEQFFGPGTRLTVL.

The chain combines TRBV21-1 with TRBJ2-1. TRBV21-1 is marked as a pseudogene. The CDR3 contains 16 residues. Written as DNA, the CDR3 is TGTGCCAGACGCGGATGGGTCGACACGAGGTACAATGAGCAGTTCTTC. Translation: CARRGWVDTRYNEQFF.

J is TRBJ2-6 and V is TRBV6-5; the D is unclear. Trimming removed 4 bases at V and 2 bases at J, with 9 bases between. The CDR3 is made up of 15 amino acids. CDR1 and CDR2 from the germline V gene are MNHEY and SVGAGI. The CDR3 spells CASSSRLAGANVLTF. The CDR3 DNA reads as TGTGCCAGCAGTTCCAGGCTAGCTGGGGCCAACGTCCTGACTTTC.

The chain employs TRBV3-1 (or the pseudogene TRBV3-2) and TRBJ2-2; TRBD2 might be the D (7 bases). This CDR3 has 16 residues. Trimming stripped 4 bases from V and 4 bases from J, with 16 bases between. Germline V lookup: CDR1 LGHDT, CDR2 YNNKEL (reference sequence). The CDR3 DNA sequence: TGTGCCAGCAGCCCAGTGGGGGGGCGAGCCACCGGGGAGCTGTTTTTT. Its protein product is CASSPVGGRATGELFF.

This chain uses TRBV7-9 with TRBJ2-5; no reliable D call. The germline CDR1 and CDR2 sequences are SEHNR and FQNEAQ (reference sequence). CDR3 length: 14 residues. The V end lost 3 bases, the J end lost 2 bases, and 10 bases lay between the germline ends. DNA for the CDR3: TGTGCCAGCAGCTTCTATGATGGGCAAGAGACCCAGTACTTC. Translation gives CASSFYDGQETQYF.

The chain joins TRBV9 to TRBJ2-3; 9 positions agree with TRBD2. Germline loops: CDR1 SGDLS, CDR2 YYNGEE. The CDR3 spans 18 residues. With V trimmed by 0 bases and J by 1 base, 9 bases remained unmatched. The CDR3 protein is CASSVGGSGGVGTDTQYF. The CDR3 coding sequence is TGTGCCAGCAGCGTAGGGGGTAGCGGGGGTGTCGGCACAGATACGCAGTATTTT.

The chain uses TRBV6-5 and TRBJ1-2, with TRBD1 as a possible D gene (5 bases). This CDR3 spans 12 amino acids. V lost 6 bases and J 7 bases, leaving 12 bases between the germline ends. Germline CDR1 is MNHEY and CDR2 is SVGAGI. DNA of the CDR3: TGTGCCAGCAGGGGACTGTTTGGTGGCTACACCTTC. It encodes CASRGLFGGYTF.

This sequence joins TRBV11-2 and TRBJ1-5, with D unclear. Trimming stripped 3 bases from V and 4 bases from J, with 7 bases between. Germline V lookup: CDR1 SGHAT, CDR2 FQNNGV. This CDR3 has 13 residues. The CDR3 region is CASSFEGNQPQHF. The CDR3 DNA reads TGTGCCAGCAGCTTTGAAGGAAATCAGCCCCAGCATTTT.

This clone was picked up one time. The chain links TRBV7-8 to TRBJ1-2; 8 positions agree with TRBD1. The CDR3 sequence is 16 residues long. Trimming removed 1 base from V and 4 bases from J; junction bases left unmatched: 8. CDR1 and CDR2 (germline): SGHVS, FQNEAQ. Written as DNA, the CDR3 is TGTGCCAGCAGCTTAGGTGAACAGGGGGACCTCTATGGCTACACCTTC. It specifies CASSLGEQGDLYGYTF. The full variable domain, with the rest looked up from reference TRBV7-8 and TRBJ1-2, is GAGVSQSPRYKVAKRGQDVALRCDPISGHVSLFWYQQALGQGPEFLTYFQNEAQLDKSGLPSDRFFAERPEGSVSTLKIQRTQQEDSAVYLCASSLGEQGDLYGYTFGSGTRLTVV.

CDR3 nucleotides: TGCGCCAGCAGCTTGGGGCTACCCCAAACCTACGAGCAGTACTTC. It yields the protein CASSLGLPQTYEQYF. The gene calls are TRBV5-1 and TRBJ2-7; D is unresolved. V lost 0 bases to trimming and J lost 2 bases, with 12 bases between them. This CDR3 has 15 amino acids. The V gene's germline CDR1 is SGHRS and CDR2 YFSETQ.